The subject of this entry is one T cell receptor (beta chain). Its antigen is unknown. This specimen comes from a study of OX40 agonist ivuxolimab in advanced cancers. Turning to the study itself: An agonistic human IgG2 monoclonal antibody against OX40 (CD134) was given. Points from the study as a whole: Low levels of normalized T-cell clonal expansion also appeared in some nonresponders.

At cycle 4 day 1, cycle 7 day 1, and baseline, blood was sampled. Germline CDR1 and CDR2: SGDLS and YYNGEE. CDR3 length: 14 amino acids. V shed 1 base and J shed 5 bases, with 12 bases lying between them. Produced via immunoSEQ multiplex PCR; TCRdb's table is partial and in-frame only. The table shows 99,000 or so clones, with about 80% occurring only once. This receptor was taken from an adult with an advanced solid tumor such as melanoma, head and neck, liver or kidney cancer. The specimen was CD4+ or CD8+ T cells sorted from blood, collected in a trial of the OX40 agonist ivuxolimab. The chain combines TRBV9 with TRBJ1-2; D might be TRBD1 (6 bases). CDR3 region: CASSVSGDSYGYTF. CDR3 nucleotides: TGTGCCAGCAGCGTATCAGGGGACTCATATGGCTACACCTTC.